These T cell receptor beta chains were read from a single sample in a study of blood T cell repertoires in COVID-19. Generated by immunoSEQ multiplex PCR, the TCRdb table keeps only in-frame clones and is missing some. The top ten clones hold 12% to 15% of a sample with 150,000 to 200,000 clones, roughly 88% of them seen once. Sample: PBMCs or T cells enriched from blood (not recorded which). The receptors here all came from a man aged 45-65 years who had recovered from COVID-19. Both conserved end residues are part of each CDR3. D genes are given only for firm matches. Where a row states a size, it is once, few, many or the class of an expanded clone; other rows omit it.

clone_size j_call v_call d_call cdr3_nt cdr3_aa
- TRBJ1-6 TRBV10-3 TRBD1 TGTGCCATCAGTGACCGCGGACAGGGGGATTCACCCCTCCACTTT CAISDRGQGDSPLHF
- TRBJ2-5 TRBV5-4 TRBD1 TGTGCCAGCAGCCCCGTGGGGGACTCTGCAGGGGGCGCTGGGGAGACCCAGTACTTC CASSPVGDSAGGAGETQYF
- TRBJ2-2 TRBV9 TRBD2 TGTGCCAGCAGCGTAGAGGCTAGCGGGGGTACGGACACCGGGGAGCTGTTTTTT CASSVEASGGTDTGELFF
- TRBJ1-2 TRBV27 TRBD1 TGTGCCAGCAGTTCGGGGACAGGGGGGTATGGCTACACCTTC CASSSGTGGYGYTF
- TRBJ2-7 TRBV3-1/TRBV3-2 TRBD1 TGTGCCAGCAGCCAGGGGGCACAGGGGTTGGCCTACGAGCAGTACTTC CASSQGAQGLAYEQYF
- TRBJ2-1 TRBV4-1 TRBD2 TGCGCCAGCAGCCAAGAGGGAGGCGCGGGGGGGCGGTATGAGCAGTTCTTC CASSQEGGAGGRYEQFF
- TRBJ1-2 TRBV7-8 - TGTGCCAGCAGCCTCCTTGGTCAGGAAGACTATGGCTACACCTTC CASSLLGQEDYGYTF
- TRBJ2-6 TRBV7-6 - TGTGCCAGCAGCTTAGAGGGGCCGGGTACTGGGGCCAACGTCCTGACTTTC CASSLEGPGTGANVLTF
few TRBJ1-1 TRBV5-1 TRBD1 TGCGCCAGCAGCCTGAACACAGGGGTCAGCACTGAAGCTTTCTTT CASSLNTGVSTEAFF
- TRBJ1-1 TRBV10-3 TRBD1 TGTGCCATCAGGGGTGGGACAGGGCGGTTTGAAGCTTTCTTT CAIRGGTGRFEAFF
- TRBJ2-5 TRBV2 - TGTGCCAGCAGTGAAGGGGGAGCAACTTTGCTAATGGGGGAGACCCAGTACTTC CASSEGGATLLMGETQYF
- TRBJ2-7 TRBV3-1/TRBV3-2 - TGTGCCAGCAGCCAAGGGGCAGATGGCGAGCAGTACTTC CASSQGADGEQYF
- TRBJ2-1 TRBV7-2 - TGTGCCAGCAGCCCCGCCGGGACTGAGGTCTACAATGAGCAGTTCTTC CASSPAGTEVYNEQFF
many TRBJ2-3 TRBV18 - TGTGCCAGCTCACCCCTCCAACAGGGAGTGGGAGATACGCAGTATTTT CASSPLQQGVGDTQYF
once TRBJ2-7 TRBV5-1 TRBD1 TGCGCCAGCAGCCCAGGACAGGGCGGGTGGTACTTC CASSPGQGGWYF
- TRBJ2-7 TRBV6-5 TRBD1 TGTGCCAGCAGGAACGGACAGGCCGAGACTCTCGAGCAGTACTTC CASRNGQAETLEQYF
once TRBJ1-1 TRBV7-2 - TGTGCCAGCAGCCTAATAAGAGCAGGGAAGGCTTTCTTT CASSLIRAGKAFF
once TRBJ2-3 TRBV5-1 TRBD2 TGCGCCAGCAGCCCTCCACTAGCGTCGAACACAGATACGCAGTATTTT CASSPPLASNTDTQYF
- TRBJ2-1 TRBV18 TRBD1 TGTGCCAGCTGCCGGGACAGGGGTTACAATGAGCAGTTCTTC CASCRDRGYNEQFF
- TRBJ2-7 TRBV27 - TGTGCCAGCAGTATGCAGGGCTCCTACGAGCAGTACTTC CASSMQGSYEQYF
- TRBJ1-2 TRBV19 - TGTGCCAGTAGTACGACAGCCTATGGCTACACCTTC CASSTTAYGYTF
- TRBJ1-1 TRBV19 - TGTGCCAGTAGTGTCGAGGGGAGGTTGAACACTGAAGCTTTCTTT CASSVEGRLNTEAFF
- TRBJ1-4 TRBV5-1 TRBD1 TGCGCCAGCAGCTTGGGGGGACAGGGGGAAAAACTGTTTTTT CASSLGGQGEKLFF
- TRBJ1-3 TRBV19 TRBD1 TGTGCCAGTACCGGGACAGGTTACTCTGGAAACACCATATATTTT CASTGTGYSGNTIYF
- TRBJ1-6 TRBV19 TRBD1 TGTGCCAGTATTTCCGGACAGGGGAATTCACCCCTCCACTTT CASISGQGNSPLHF
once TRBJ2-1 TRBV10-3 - TGTGCCATTCAAGGGGTTCCAAACGACAATGAGCAGTTCTTC CAIQGVPNDNEQFF
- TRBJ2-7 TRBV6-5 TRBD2 TGTGCCAGCAGTTACGGGACTAGCGAGTACGAGCAGTACTTC CASSYGTSEYEQYF
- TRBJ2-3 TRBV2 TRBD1 TGTGCCAGGGGAGAGTTGACAGGGGCGGCAGATACGCAGTATTTT CARGELTGAADTQYF
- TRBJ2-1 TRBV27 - TGTGCCAGCAGTTTAGTTACAGCCGCCAATGAGCAGTTCTTC CASSLVTAANEQFF